One and the same sample provided the 27 T cell receptor beta chains below, sequenced in a study of shared clonotypes between healthy human individuals. Generated by immunoSEQ multiplex PCR, the TCRdb table keeps only in-frame clones and is missing some. The sample holds 2 million to 2.5 million clones; 85% to 95% are singletons and the top ten take 0.37%. The sequencing input was naive CD4+ T cells from PBMCs. Noted subset: CD45RA+ positively selected. These receptors all come from a man aged 18 to 30 in good health. Some clones in this sample may be carry-over from other donors' samples.

This chain's CDR3 is CASSLQVVGETQYF. The DNA of the CDR3 is TGTGCCAGCAGCTTACAGGTGGTAGGAGAGACCCAGTACTTC. This chain links TRBV7-9 with TRBJ2-5; D unclear. Germline CDR1 reads SEHNR; CDR2 reads FQNEAQ (reference sequence). With 2 bases removed from V and 4 bases from J, the gap between germline ends came to 11 bases. This CDR3 is built from 14 residues.

The chain employs TRBV29-1 and TRBJ2-5, with 9 bases identical to TRBD1. V trimming: 7 bases; J trimming: 5 bases; junction bases outside the gene matches: 5. The germline CDR1 and CDR2 sequences are SQVTM and ANQGSEA. There are 12 residues in the CDR3. The CDR3 is CSATTGGETQYF. CDR3 in DNA: TGCAGCGCAACGACAGGGGGGGAGACCCAGTACTTC.

The chain recombines TRBV7-9 with TRBJ2-7, with 10 nucleotides matching TRBD2. CDR3 length equals 15 residues. V lost 5 bases to trimming and J lost 4 bases; unmatched junction nucleotides: 8. Germline CDR1 is SEHNR and CDR2 is FQNEAQ (reference sequence). The CDR3 reads CASSRSQLAGYEQYF. DNA for the CDR3: TGTGCCAGCAGCCGATCCCAACTAGCGGGGTACGAGCAGTACTTC. The full variable domain, completed using reference TRBV7-9 and TRBJ2-7, is DTGVSQNPRHKITKRGQNVTFRCDPISEHNRLYWYRQTLGQGPEFLTYFQNEAQLEKSRLLSDRFSAERPKGSFSTLEIQRTEQGDSAMYLCASSRSQLAGYEQYFGPGTRLTVT.

CDR3 region: CATSRDNKNTEAFF. The CDR3 nucleotides are TGTGCCACCAGCAGGGACAACAAGAACACTGAAGCTTTCTTT. The chain combines TRBV15 with TRBJ1-1; possibly TRBD1 for D (5 bases). Per the germline V gene, CDR1 is LNHNV and CDR2 is YYDKDF (reference sequence). The CDR3 has 14 amino acids. Trimming pared 3 bases from V and 1 base from J, leaving 9 bases between.

The J gene is TRBJ1-5, the V gene TRBV28, with 10 nucleotides matching TRBD1. The CDR3 contains 15 residues. The junction had 9 bases not matched to a gene; V was cut back by 6 bases and J by 7 bases. Per germline, CDR1 MDHEN and CDR2 SYDVKM. CDR3 nucleotide sequence: TGTGCCAGCAGCCCCGAGACAGGGGGCCTCCAGCCCCAGCATTTT. Translated: CASSPETGGLQPQHF. Drawing the rest from reference TRBV28 and TRBJ1-5, the complete variable domain is DVKVTQSSRYLVKRTGEKVFLECVQDMDHENMFWYRQDPGLGLRLIYFSYDVKMKEKGDIPEGYSVSREKKERFSLILESASTNQTSMYLCASSPETGGLQPQHFGDGTRLSIL.

The J gene is TRBJ1-2, the V gene TRBV28, with 9 positions matching TRBD1. Germline V gene data show CDR1 as MDHEN and CDR2 as SYDVKM. The CDR3 length is 13 residues. J was trimmed by 6 bases and V by 8 bases; bases with no gene match: 7. Here the CDR3 DNA reads TGTGCCAGCGGGTCCCGGACAGGGGATGGCTACACCTTC. Protein: CASGSRTGDGYTF.

Concerning this clone itself: Other DNA sequences in this sample translate to the same CDR3. The J gene is TRBJ2-5, the V gene TRBV4-1, with a tentative D call TRBD1 (5 bases). Trimming took off 1 base at V and 4 bases at J, with 7 bases between the two ends. Per the germline V gene, CDR1 is MGHRA and CDR2 is YSYEKL. The CDR3 consists of 13 residues. Here the CDR3 reads CASSQGQRETQYF. CDR3 coding DNA: TGCGCCAGCAGCCAAGGACAGAGAGAGACCCAGTACTTC.

This clone showed up just once. V is TRBV28 and J is TRBJ1-4; no reliable D call. The CDR3 totals 14 residues. The V end was cut by 4 bases, the J end by 8 bases, with 14 bases between. The germline V gene has CDR1 MDHEN and CDR2 SYDVKM. CDR3 sequence (DNA): TGTGCCAGCAGTTCAACCCCGTTAGGCGAAAAACTGTTTTTT. Its protein is CASSSTPLGEKLFF.

The rearrangement joins TRBV6-1 to TRBJ2-1, with 10 bases that match TRBD2. Unmatched junction bases numbered 2, after V lost 6 bases and J lost 0 bases. Germline V lookup: CDR1 MNHNS, CDR2 SASEGT. This CDR3 is 15 amino acids long. This CDR3 is CASRGLANSYNEQFF. DNA for the CDR3: TGTGCCAGCAGGGGACTAGCGAACTCCTACAATGAGCAGTTCTTC.

The genes are TRBV5-4 and TRBJ1-4; 8 bases fit TRBD1. After removal of 0 bases from V and 8 bases from J, the junction contained 6 bases not matched to a gene. The germline gives CDR1 SGHNT, CDR2 YYREEE (reference sequence). The CDR3 is 15 amino acids. The CDR3 sequence: CASSLGQGKWEKLFF. CDR3 sequence (DNA): TGTGCCAGCAGCTTGGGACAGGGGAAATGGGAAAAACTGTTTTTT.

The gene calls are TRBV7-3 and TRBJ2-2; TRBD2 matches at 10 bases. The V gene's germline CDR1 is SGHTA and CDR2 FQGTGA. V lost 2 bases to trimming and J lost 5 bases; unmatched junction nucleotides: 5. CDR3 length equals 16 residues. The CDR3 sequence: CASSLGAGGRTGELFF. Written as DNA, the CDR3 is TGTGCCAGCAGCTTAGGAGCGGGAGGGAGAACCGGGGAGCTGTTTTTT.

The V call is TRBV19, the J call TRBJ2-2; TRBD2 might be the D (5 bases). Per the germline V gene, CDR1 is LNHDA and CDR2 is SQIVND (reference sequence). V was pared by 3 bases and J by 6 bases, with 20 bases between. The CDR3 spans 17 residues. The CDR3, as DNA: TGTGCCAGTAGTATTCGTTCGGTAGTGTCGGACTCCGGGGAGCTGTTTTTT. This gives the protein CASSIRSVVSDSGELFF. Complete variable domain (other parts from reference TRBV19 and TRBJ2-2): DGGITQSPKYLFRKEGQNVTLSCEQNLNHDAMYWYRQDPGQGLRLIYYSQIVNDFQKGDIAEGYSVSREKKESFPLTVTSAQKNPTAFYLCASSIRSVVSDSGELFFGEGSRLTVL.

This clone was found a few times. The V and J genes are TRBV30 and TRBJ1-4, with a weak D call TRBD1 (5 bases). Germline V lookup: CDR1 GTSNPN, CDR2 SVGIG (reference sequence). CDR3 length: 14 amino acids. The V end lost 0 bases, the J end lost 7 bases, and 12 bases lay between the germline ends. CDR3 region: CAWSVKGIGEKLFF. The CDR3 DNA is TGTGCCTGGAGTGTAAAGGGGATTGGTGAAAAACTGTTTTTT. The full variable domain, in which reference TRBV30 and TRBJ1-4 provide the parts outside the CDR3, is SQTIHQWPATLVQPVGSPLSLECTVEGTSNPNLYWYRQAAGRGLQLLFYSVGIGQISSEVPQNLSASRPQDRQFILSSKKLLLSDSGFYLCAWSVKGIGEKLFFGSGTQLSVL.

The CDR3 spells CASTVWDRGGGYTF. The CDR3 DNA follows: TGTGCCAGTACAGTATGGGACAGGGGAGGAGGCTACACCTTC. The chain uses TRBV19 and TRBJ1-2; 10 positions match TRBD1. CDR1 and CDR2 from the germline V gene are LNHDA and SQIVND (reference sequence). Trimming at V came to 7 bases and at J to 8 bases, leaving 10 bases not matched to a gene. CDR3 length: 14 residues.

The chain employs TRBV2 and TRBJ1-5; no reliable D call. CDR1 is SNHLY and CDR2 is FYNNEI in the germline V gene. Between the trimmed V and J ends, which lost 6 bases and 3 bases, there was a span of 15 bases. This CDR3 has 15 amino acids. Here the CDR3 DNA reads TGTGCCAGCAGAGGAGGACGGCCTTCCAATCAGCCCCAGCATTTT. Amino acid sequence: CASRGGRPSNQPQHF.

The J gene is TRBJ2-5, the V gene TRBV7-6; tentative D call: TRBD1 (6 bases). Deletions cut 8 bases from V and 5 bases from J, with 24 bases between. Germline CDR1 and CDR2: SGHVS and FNYEAQ. The CDR3 length is 16 residues. Written as DNA, the CDR3 is TGTGCCAGCGGGTTCGGTGTCAGGGGCGCCCGGGAGACCCAGTACTTC. This encodes CASGFGVRGARETQYF.

The rearrangement joins TRBV10-3 to TRBJ1-2; 8 nucleotides match TRBD1. Germline values: CDR1 ENHRY, CDR2 SYGVKD. This CDR3 comprises 14 residues. J was trimmed by 5 bases and V by 5 bases; bases with no gene match: 7. In DNA, the CDR3 is TGTGCCATCAGTCCTCGACAGGGGTCGTATGGCTACACCTTC. It encodes CAISPRQGSYGYTF.

The gene calls are TRBV2 and TRBJ2-7; 10 nucleotides line up with TRBD1. CDR1 and CDR2 from the germline V gene are SNHLY and FYNNEI. This CDR3 has 15 amino acids. With 5 bases clipped from V and 4 bases from J, the junction kept 8 bases outside the gene matches. CDR3 nucleotide sequence: TGTGCCAGCAGTCGACAGGGGGCTATCCCTTACGAGCAGTACTTC. Amino acid sequence: CASSRQGAIPYEQYF.

The chain recombines TRBV19 with TRBJ2-2; D may match TRBD1 or TRBD2 (5 bases each). Germline V gene sequence: CDR1 LNHDA, CDR2 SQIVND (reference sequence). This CDR3 spans 16 amino acids. With 7 bases removed from V and 3 bases from J, the gap between germline ends came to 18 bases. CDR3 nucleotides: TGTGCCAGTACCCTCGGGGCCCTCGGGGACACCGGGGAGCTGTTTTTT. Its protein product is CASTLGALGDTGELFF.

The rearrangement links TRBV7-9 to TRBJ2-3, with D perhaps matching TRBD1 or TRBD2 (5 bases each). Trimming cost V 4 bases and J 2 bases, with 13 bases left between them. CDR3 length: 15 residues. The V gene's germline CDR1 is SEHNR and CDR2 FQNEAQ (reference sequence). DNA for the CDR3: TGTGCCAGCAGCTCCCGAGGGGCTCTCACAGATACGCAGTATTTT. Its protein product is CASSSRGALTDTQYF.

This clone was detected only once. Other DNA sequences from this sample encode an identical CDR3 as well. The rearrangement joins TRBV9 to TRBJ1-1, with D hard to call. V lost 0 bases, J lost 1 base, and 4 bases lay in between. CDR1 and CDR2 from the germline V gene are SGDLS and YYNGEE. The CDR3 is 13 residues long. CDR3 DNA sequence: TGTGCCAGCAGCGTAGGTACGAACACTGAAGCTTTCTTT. Its translation: CASSVGTNTEAFF.

This clone appeared a few times. Written as DNA, the CDR3 is TGTGCCAGTAGTACCTCCGGGACTAGAGGTAGCAATCAGCCCCAGCATTTT. It yields the protein CASSTSGTRGSNQPQHF. This rearrangement joins TRBV19 to TRBJ1-5, with D maybe TRBD1 (5 bases). CDR3 length equals 17 residues. Looked up from germline, CDR1 is LNHDA and CDR2 is SQIVND (reference sequence). Deletions cut 4 bases from V and 0 bases from J, with 16 bases between.

This chain links TRBV28 with TRBJ2-7; D gene unclear. The CDR3 has 12 amino acids. Germline values: CDR1 MDHEN, CDR2 SYDVKM. V shed 5 bases and J shed 5 bases, with 10 bases lying between them. The CDR3 loop is CASSPRPHEQYF. The CDR3 nucleotides are TGTGCCAGCAGTCCCCGACCACACGAGCAGTACTTC.

The V call is TRBV29-1, the J call TRBJ1-2; no clear D. The CDR3 is made up of 13 amino acids. V lost 2 bases, J lost 5 bases, and 12 bases lay in between. The germline V gene has CDR1 SQVTM and CDR2 ANQGSEA. This chain's CDR3 is CSVERAVRYGYTF. In DNA form, the CDR3 reads TGCAGCGTTGAAAGGGCGGTCCGGTATGGCTACACCTTC. Full variable domain (remainder filled in from reference TRBV29-1 and TRBJ1-2): SAVISQKPSRDICQRGTSLTIQCQVDSQVTMMFWYRQQPGQSLTLIATANQGSEATYESGFVIDKFPISRPNLTFSTLTVSNMSPEDSSIYLCSVERAVRYGYTFGSGTRLTVV.

Concerning this clone itself: The sample contains more than one DNA sequence encoding this CDR3. The chain couples TRBV29-1 to TRBJ2-5; D is possibly TRBD1 or TRBD2 (6 bases each). V lost 2 bases, J lost 5 bases, and 15 bases lay in between. CDR3 length: 14 residues. Germline V lookup: CDR1 SQVTM, CDR2 ANQGSEA. CDR3 sequence (DNA): TGCAGCGTTGAACGATCGGGGGCTGAGGAGACCCAGTACTTC. This encodes CSVERSGAEETQYF.

The CDR3 bases are TGTGCCAGCAGCCCCCGAGTGGGGGGCTTTCCCGCGAACACCGGGGAGCTGTTTTTT. Its protein is CASSPRVGGFPANTGELFF. V and J are TRBV7-2 and TRBJ2-2; D is tentatively TRBD1 or TRBD2 (6 bases each). This CDR3 has 19 amino acids. Germline V gene lookup returns CDR1 SGHTA and CDR2 FQGNSA. V lost 5 bases and J lost 0, with 22 bases in between.

The V and J genes are TRBV25-1 and TRBJ1-1; 10 nucleotides align to TRBD1. This CDR3 contains 13 residues. The V gene end was trimmed by 6 bases and the J gene end by 5 bases; junction bases not matched to a gene: 3. CDR1 and CDR2 (germline): MGHDK, SYGVNS. The CDR3 nucleotides read TGTGCCAGCAGGGACAGGGGGAGAACTGAAGCTTTCTTT. It yields the protein CASRDRGRTEAFF.